This T cell receptor (beta chain) stems from a study of cytomegalovirus exposure and HLA in healthy donors (dated by TCRdb to the late 2010s). Background for the entire study: In an earlier analysis of 550 to 750 of the donors, 276 Gb of sequence data and 90 million to 130 million unique TCR beta sequences from 180 million or so T cells were reported. An early release that covered roughly 600 HLA-typed donors contained 250 to 350 gigabases of sequencing data and tens of millions of unique TCR sequences. Among the approximately 420 genotyped donors, roughly 80% belonged to the genetic ancestry cluster associated with self-reported Caucasian donors. The study aimed to test whether cataloging public T cell receptors could reveal signatures of past pathogen exposure. The study profiled the T cell repertoires of 500 to 800 subjects by immunosequencing and related them to cytomegalovirus serostatus. Besides the first cohort of roughly 660 subjects, a separate validation cohort made up of 120 or so different subjects was used. To predict cytomegalovirus infection status, the study brought together high-throughput TCR immunosequencing, statistical association of individual TCRs with disease status, and machine learning. A later analysis re-analyzed previously published TCR beta repertoires from about 600 donors and added high-resolution HLA genotyping to study TCR occurrence patterns. The later analysis used no new phenotypic data to find candidate immune exposures, relying instead on TCR beta sequences and their occurrence across donors. In an earlier analysis of 587 of the donors, high-throughput TCR beta sequencing was used to judge whether each TCR beta V gene segment behaved as functional or pseudogenic. Donor age, sex, ethnicity and CMV serostatus were compiled alongside the repertoire data. A later genetic analysis used genome-wide SNP genotypes for about three fifths of the 666 donors, treating that subset as a discovery cohort. Every discovery cohort repertoire had been produced on one sequencing platform. HLA typing included class I and class II loci at four-digit resolution. Typing coverage differed by locus: A, B, C, DRB1 and DQB1 were typed in roughly 620-630 donors, DQA1 in approximately 520, DPA1 in approximately 610, and DPB1 in around 440. Roughly five DR-DQ haplotypes were treated as single units for association and clustering because of strong linkage in the cohort. Among roughly 400 genotyped donors of the cohort, an average of roughly 230,000 unique TCR beta nucleotide sequences was sequenced per donor, of which approximately 18% were non-productive.

The cysteine opens and the phenylalanine closes a CDR3 of 12 amino acids. Here the CDR3 DNA is all that survives: 36 bases in frame from base 1. For CDR1 and CDR2, the germline V gene lists ENHRY and SYGVKD. The trim is 8 bases for V and 4 bases for J, with a gap of 11 bases between the germline ends. The cohort was made up of approximately 670 healthy bone marrow donors. Cohort members were all nominally healthy when sampled, although unrecorded immune exposures were likely present. The donor was CMV seronegative and was included in the group of 352 seronegative cohort members. Every donor gave a peripheral blood sample, and the peripheral blood mononuclear cells from that sample were used for TCR beta sequencing. The Qiagen DNeasy Blood Extraction Kit was used to extract genomic DNA from the blood cell samples. About this clone: What this receptor recognizes is not known. Per-base qualities were not stored, and no clone one base away is much larger.

On the study overall, not on this receptor specifically: The presence/absence analyses assumed that sequencing depth was roughly uniform across donors, and that assumption may not be true. A later analysis found that most CMV-associated TCR beta chains appeared HLA-restricted, with HLA associations seemingly driven largely by CMV exposure. The authors suggested that the approach could potentially be generalized to other disease states and immunological phenotypes. Most TCR sequences were observed very rarely across donors, whereas some public TCRs were present in many individuals. In vitro tests confirmed that a few of the cytomegalovirus-associated TCR beta chains recognize cytomegalovirus antigens. Strong co-occurrence of HLA alleles, especially DR and DQ, made assigning TCR associations to individual alleles difficult. A further reported finding was that TCR beta sequences accurately predicted the HLA-A and HLA-B alleles for most subjects in the first cohort. In a later analysis, the rate of TCR association differed among HLA loci, with DRB1 alleles having the most associated TCRs and HLA-C alleles having the fewest. Because HLA typing was missing for some donors at each locus, association tests included only the typed subset. In a later analysis, HLA-associated TCR beta chains showed more clonal expansion and lower generation probabilities than non-associated chains that were equally common. The study listed 150 to 200 TCR beta chains as associated with cytomegalovirus. In a later genetic analysis, fewer N-insertions in productive TCRs were reported among donors in an Asian-associated ancestry cluster than the roughly 700-donor mean. A group of highly shared sequence variants was considered likely to be a technical artifact of the sequencing pipeline. In a later analysis, several top co-occurrence clusters were reported to appear linked to parvovirus B19, influenza, CMV and Epstein-Barr virus. A later genetic analysis associated a missense DCLRE1C variant with V-gene and J-gene trimming of TCR beta chains, and an independent cohort replicated the association. Because counts were too low, about 15 rarely observed V segments, including chromosome 9 orphons, were left out of the earlier analysis of 587 of the donors. Specific HLA alleles were associated with over 15,000 TCR beta sequences at a false discovery rate of 0.05 in a later analysis. The classifier was reported to diagnose cytomegalovirus status with high specificity and sensitivity in both the original and validation cohorts. This cohort had only TCR beta chains sequenced, and the lack of alpha or paired-chain data limited which features could be detected. Correlated functional status among segregating V segments might reflect linkage disequilibrium, but an unknown experimental factor could not be ruled out. Broadly in line with IMGT annotations, most TCR beta V segments showed up in productive rearrangements about 87% or about 30% of the time in an earlier analysis of under 700 of the donors. CMV serostatus was the only immune exposure information available for the cohort. Because the 87-base-pair reads could not distinguish some IMGT-functional V segments, including TRBV6-2 and TRBV6-3, those segments were excluded.

Libraries were built with the immunoSEQ multiplex PCR assay. For the multiplex PCR, a mixture combining 60 forward primers for TCR Vbeta segments and 13 reverse primers for TCR Jbeta segments was used. The CDR3 region of rearranged TCR beta genes was amplified from genomic DNA with a multiplex PCR assay. The Illumina HiSeq System was used to sequence the amplified TCR beta libraries as 87-base-pair reads. In the original analysis: Across the 700 or so repertoires, a later analysis counted some 81 million unique TCR beta chains, 8.5 million to 12 million of which were shared by at least two donors. A nearest-neighbor algorithm error-corrected the raw reads and collapsed the reads into unique sequences, merging closely related sequences to remove PCR and sequencing errors. To assign V, D and J gene segments, CDR3 sequences were aligned to IMGT reference sequences. For a sequence to be retained, at least a six-nucleotide match to both a V gene segment and a J gene segment was required. Rearrangements were classified as productive when the CDR3 lacked stop codons and remained in frame with V and J, and all other rearrangements were classified as non-productive. CDR3 was defined by IMGT convention, running from the second conserved V-encoded cysteine to the conserved J-encoded phenylalanine. The earlier analysis of some 580 of the donors excluded any sequence lacking an unambiguous match to a single V gene segment. In an earlier analysis of 587 of the donors, a V segment was called functional when productive rearrangements were above 56.7%, and segregating when the standard deviation between donors exceeded 5%. A statistical classification framework was built for diagnosing cytomegalovirus status from the catalog of TCR beta chain sequences. In a later analysis, TCR nucleotide sequences were compared against IMGT/GENE-DB human TR gene sequences so that V and J genes could be assigned. In a later analysis, CDR3 sequences and most-parsimonious VDJ recombination scenarios were assigned using the TCRdist pipeline. In a later analysis, each TCR beta chain was defined by its CDR3 amino acid sequence together with its V-gene family, and reads without a unique V-gene family were excluded. As a way to deal with suspected cross-contamination and a sequencing artifact, a later analysis dropped hundreds of nucleotide sequences that were highly shared and had low generation probability. In a later analysis, a clonal expansion index for each public chain was calculated from normalized within-repertoire ranks of inferred template counts. In a later analysis, generation probabilities were computed with a VDJ recombination model fitted to out-of-frame rearrangements, and the resulting probabilities were checked against IGoR. Hypergeometric tests were used in a later analysis to score TCR-TCR, TCR-HLA and TCR-CMV co-occurrence, with a repertoire-size bias correction applied to the TCR pairs. False discovery rates were estimated in a later analysis by permuting HLA or CMV assignments 20 times. In a later analysis, co-occurring TCRs were grouped using DBSCAN, with TCRdist sequence similarity added in when clustering inside HLA-allele-positive subsets. Repertoires with fewer than 30,000 or more than 120,000 public chains were left out of co-occurrence clustering, as were about 5 repertoires with anomalous nucleotide sharing. TCRdb took this table from immuneACCESS and kept in-frame rearrangements with V and J called. Such tables lack part of the clones; where checked against another copy, unresolved V genes explain under half of the gap, and the rest is unexplained. V and J calls and clone size are as listed in that table; D and trimming were resolved from the DNA. This sample lists 110,000 or so clones; under 90% were detected once. Less than 2.5% of the sample belongs to the ten largest clones.

This sequence uses TRBV10-3 and TRBJ1-1; the D gene is perhaps TRBD1, on 5 matching bases. Source material: PBMCs. This sequence originates from a young woman in good health and CMV-seronegative. The nucleotide sequence reads TGTGCCATCGCGACAGAAGGCACTGAAGCTTTCTTT. Its protein is CAIATEGTEAFF.